These 26 T cell receptor beta chains share one sample of origin, sequenced in a study of blood T cells in healthy people across ages. With a J-beta primer mix and a sample-barcoded 5' primer, a second PCR ran roughly 6 to 11 cycles. TCRdb independently ran MiXCR on the 5' RACE reads; one entry per CDR3 protein. Seen here are 1.5 million to 2 million distinct CDR3 sequences, about 28% observed once, and the top ten hold less than 9.5%. Sequencing used blood. The receptors shown here come from a woman in her twenties or thirties in good health.

As for this clonotype: Relative to the germline gene, one junction end is altered; a read error may explain this. V gene TRBV28 combines with J gene TRBJ2-7; D may be TRBD2 (5 bases). CDR1 and CDR2 (germline): MDHEN, SYDVKM. The CDR3 is made up of 14 amino acids. CDR3 sequence: CVSRRAGSSYEQYF. CDR3 coding DNA: TGTGTCAGCAGGCGGGCAGGCAGCTCCTACGAGCAGTACTTC.

This clonotype appeared a few times. This chain links TRBV29-1 with TRBJ2-1; 11 nucleotides line up with TRBD2. V lost 5 bases and J lost 6; bases outside the gene matches: 9. The germline CDR1 and CDR2 sequences are SQVTM and ANQGSEA. The CDR3 length is 15 residues. CDR3 loop: CSVRRGLAETNEQFF. The CDR3 bases are TGCAGCGTTCGAAGGGGACTAGCGGAAACCAATGAGCAGTTCTTC.

The V gene is TRBV5-1, the J gene TRBJ2-3, with D hard to call. CDR1 is SGHRS and CDR2 is YFSETQ in the germline V gene. CDR3 size: 15 residues. Between the trimmed V and J ends, which lost 3 bases and 6 bases, there was a span of 17 bases. The CDR3 sequence is CASSSPPGNADTQYF. The CDR3 bases are TGCGCCAGCAGCTCGCCCCCTGGGAATGCGGATACGCAGTATTTT.

V is TRBV25-1 and J is TRBJ2-2; 10 bases are shared with TRBD1. Germline V CDR1 and CDR2: MGHDK, SYGVNS. The CDR3 contains 13 residues. V shed 7 bases and J 7 bases; nucleotides not matched to a gene: 3. CDR3 coding DNA: TGTGCCAGCAAGGGACAGGGGAACGGGGAGCTGTTTTTT. It translates to CASKGQGNGELFF.

This clonotype was observed a few times. CDR3 sequence: CATSVDFSDTQYF. In DNA form, the CDR3 reads TGTGCCACCAGTGTGGATTTTTCAGATACGCAGTATTTT. The rearrangement uses TRBV24-1 and TRBJ2-3, with no clear D. This CDR3 contains 13 residues. Germline V gene lookup returns CDR1 KGHDR and CDR2 SFDVKD. V lost 5 bases and J lost 4, with 9 bases in between.

This clonotype occurred many times. The chain combines TRBV5-1 with TRBJ2-1; 13 positions match TRBD2. This CDR3 is built from 14 residues. The germline gives CDR1 SGHRS, CDR2 YFSETQ. V gave up 5 bases and J gave up 9 bases; unmatched junction bases: 5. Here the CDR3 DNA reads TGCGCCAGCAGTCAGACTAGCGGGGGGATTGAGCAGTTCTTC. Its protein product is CASSQTSGGIEQFF.

Of note for this clonotype: A much larger clone lies one base from this, so it may be a read error. The V gene is TRBV10-3, the J gene TRBJ2-7, with TRBD2 matching over 10 bases. The CDR3 runs 15 residues. Germline loops: CDR1 ENHRY, CDR2 SYGVKD. The CDR3 is CAVSVLAGSSYEQYF. Here the CDR3 DNA reads TGTGCCGTCAGTGTACTAGCGGGATCTTCCTACGAGCAGTACTTC.

The chain employs TRBV2 and TRBJ1-5; D possibly corresponds to TRBD1 (5 bases). The length of the CDR3 is 12 residues. The germline V and J ends were trimmed by 8 bases and 4 bases, with 9 bases remaining between them. From germline, CDR1 is SNHLY and CDR2 FYNNEI. This CDR3 is CASQTENQPQHF. CDR3 in DNA: TGTGCCAGCCAGACAGAGAATCAGCCCCAGCATTTT.

Turning to this clonotype: This sequence may be a read error, since a much larger clone differs from it by one base. The V call is TRBV20-1, the J call TRBJ2-3, with D possibly being TRBD1 or TRBD2 (5 bases each). Germline V lookup: CDR1 DFQATT, CDR2 SNEGSKA (reference sequence). The CDR3 has 16 amino acids. Deletions cut 0 bases from V and 2 bases from J, with 15 bases between. This CDR3 reads CSARDTRGATTDTQYF. The DNA for the CDR3 is TGCAGTGCTAGAGATACCCGAGGGGCAACCACAGATACGCAGTATTTT.

The chain couples TRBV20-1 to TRBJ2-5, with D maybe TRBD2 (6 bases). CDR1 is DFQATT, CDR2 SNEGSKA, per germline (reference sequence). V shed 5 bases and J shed 0 bases, with 13 bases lying between them. The CDR3 sequence is 14 residues long. As DNA, the CDR3 is TGCAGTGCTCAAAGATGGGACTACCAAGAGACCCAGTACTTC. It yields the protein CSAQRWDYQETQYF.

CDR3 DNA sequence: TGTGCCAGCAGCTTCCCGACTAGCGGAACAGATACGCAGTATTTT. Its protein is CASSFPTSGTDTQYF. This chain connects TRBV7-9 to TRBJ2-3; TRBD2 matches 9 bases. J gave up 3 bases and V 3 bases, and 4 bases lay outside the gene matches. Looked up from germline, CDR1 is SEHNR and CDR2 is FQNEAQ (reference sequence). The CDR3 runs 15 residues.

This chain joins TRBV20-1 and TRBJ2-5; 8 bases map to TRBD1. CDR3 size: 13 residues. Trimming cost V 6 bases and J 11 bases; bases outside gene matches: 14. From germline, CDR1 is DFQATT and CDR2 SNEGSKA (reference sequence). The CDR3 DNA reads TGCAGTGCCCCGGACAGGGAGTGGGTGGAGCAGTACTTC. As protein: CSAPDREWVEQYF.

This clonotype was recorded many times. The rearrangement links TRBV15 to TRBJ2-7; perhaps D is TRBD1 or TRBD2 (5 bases each). The CDR3 is 15 residues long. Germline assignment: CDR1 LNHNV and CDR2 YYDKDF (reference sequence). Trimming removed 1 base from V and 4 bases from J, with 14 bases in between. Written as DNA, the CDR3 is TGTGCCACCAGCAGAGTCCCGGGACCGCCTTACGAGCAGTACTTC. Translation: CATSRVPGPPYEQYF.

The chain combines TRBV7-9 with TRBJ1-1, with D perhaps matching TRBD1 (5 bases). The CDR3 contains 13 residues. From germline, CDR1 is SEHNR and CDR2 FQNEAQ (reference sequence). Trimming took 7 bases from V and 6 from J, leaving 15 bases between them. CDR3 DNA: TGTGCCAGCACCTCACAGGCCGTCGCTGAAGCTTTCTTT. Protein sequence: CASTSQAVAEAFF. The variable domain in full, with the rest retrieved from reference TRBV7-9 and TRBJ1-1, is DTGVSQNPRHKITKRGQNVTFRCDPISEHNRLYWYRQTLGQGPEFLTYFQNEAQLEKSRLLSDRFSAERPKGSFSTLEIQRTEQGDSAMYLCASTSQAVAEAFFGQGTRLTVV.

As to this clonotype: In this CDR3 the conserved last residue, phenylalanine or tryptophan, is missing, so a read error is likely. The chain couples TRBV7-2 to TRBJ2-7; D possibly corresponds to TRBD2 (7 bases). V was trimmed by 2 bases and J by 4 bases, leaving 15 bases between them. From germline, CDR1 is SGHTA and CDR2 FQGNSA. CDR3 size: 15 residues. The CDR3 sequence is CASSLLAGARYEQYC. For the CDR3, the DNA is TGTGCCAGCAGCTTACTTGCGGGGGCTCGATACGAGCAGTACTGC.

The V call is TRBV7-7, the J call TRBJ1-1, with D uncertain. Trimming cost V 4 bases and J 4 bases, with 13 bases left between them. CDR3 length: 14 residues. The V gene's germline CDR1 is SSHAT and CDR2 FNYEAQ (reference sequence). This CDR3 reads CASSSSRTGTEAFF. The CDR3 bases are TGTGCCAGCAGCTCTTCCCGGACGGGCACTGAAGCTTTCTTT.

This chain joins TRBV7-2 and TRBJ2-5, with D perhaps given as TRBD1 or TRBD2 (5 bases each). Germline CDR1 reads SGHTA; CDR2 reads FQGNSA. With 2 bases removed from V and 4 bases from J, the gap between germline ends came to 14 bases. This CDR3 is 15 amino acids long. The chain's CDR3 is CASSLSGTETETQYF. CDR3 sequence (DNA): TGTGCCAGCAGCTTATCCGGGACCGAAACAGAGACCCAGTACTTC.

This clonotype was found a few times. The chain links TRBV6-2 or TRBV6-3 to TRBJ2-4; 14 nucleotides agree with TRBD2. This CDR3 contains 17 residues. J gave up 0 bases and V 8 bases, and 6 bases lay outside the gene matches. CDR1 is MNHEY and CDR2 is SVGEGT in the germline V gene. CDR3 protein: CASRGLAGGLAKNIQYF. The CDR3 bases are TGTGCCAGCCGTGGACTAGCGGGGGGTTTAGCCAAAAACATTCAGTACTTC.

This clonotype has a handful of counts. The chain combines TRBV6-1 with TRBJ1-5; 12 bases match TRBD1. Per germline, CDR1 MNHNS and CDR2 SASEGT. CDR3 size: 19 residues. The V and J ends lost 8 bases and 4 bases, in that order; junction bases with no gene match: 18. The CDR3 reads CASGPQVPGQGAINQPQHF. The DNA for the CDR3 is TGTGCCAGCGGCCCACAAGTCCCGGGACAGGGGGCGATAAATCAGCCCCAGCATTTT.

This clonotype appeared a few times. This chain connects TRBV15 to TRBJ2-7, with a possible D match to TRBD2 (7 bases). The CDR3 loop spans 15 amino acids. V gave up 5 bases and J gave up 6 bases, with 20 bases separating them. The germline gives CDR1 LNHNV, CDR2 YYDKDF (reference sequence). The CDR3 DNA sequence: TGTGCCACCAGCCCGAGGGGGGGAAGGTCTTTCGAGCAGTACTTC. This gives the protein CATSPRGGRSFEQYF.

In the case of this clonotype: At one end the junction does not follow the germline gene, possibly because of a read error. The gene calls are TRBV7-6 and TRBJ2-3; tentative D call: TRBD1 (7 bases). This CDR3 contains 16 residues. CDR1 is SGHVS, CDR2 FNYEAQ, per germline. The CDR3, as DNA: TGTGCCAGCAGCTTAAAGGGGGCCTCACCGGGAGATGCGCAGTATTTT. The encoded protein is CASSLKGASPGDAQYF. Full variable domain (remainder filled in from reference TRBV7-6 and TRBJ2-3): GAGVSQSPRYKVTKRGQDVALRCDPISGHVSLYWYRQALGQGPEFLTYFNYEAQQDKSGLPNDRFSAERPEGSISTLTIQRTEQRDSAMYRCASSLKGASPGDAQYFGPGTRLTVL.

The V gene is TRBV3-1, the J gene TRBJ2-2; unclear D gene. This CDR3 spans 14 amino acids. The germline V gene encodes CDR1 LGHDT and CDR2 YNNKEL (reference sequence). Between the trimmed V and J ends, which lost 1 base and 5 bases, there was a span of 8 bases. CDR3 region: CASSQVIRTGELFF. The CDR3, as DNA: TGTGCCAGCAGCCAAGTGATCCGGACCGGGGAGCTGTTTTTT.

This chain uses TRBV10-3 with TRBJ2-2; TRBD1 aligns across 8 bases. V lost 10 bases, J lost 5 bases, and 12 bases stayed unmatched. The CDR3 sequence is 15 residues long. The germline V gene has CDR1 ENHRY and CDR2 SYGVKD. The CDR3 nucleotides read TGTGCCAGCAGACCCGGCCAGGGGGCAACCGGGGAGCTGTTTTTT. As protein: CASRPGQGATGELFF.

This clonotype showed up just a few times. The chain links TRBV28 to TRBJ2-5, with D unclear. The CDR3 runs 15 residues. Germline V gene data show CDR1 as MDHEN and CDR2 as SYDVKM. V was trimmed by 3 bases and J by 2 bases, leaving 13 bases between them. The CDR3 DNA sequence: TGTGCCAGCAGTTTCGGCGGCCAGTTTCAAGAGACCCAGTACTTC. Encoded protein: CASSFGGQFQETQYF.

This clonotype has just a few counts. This chain links TRBV7-2 with TRBJ2-5; D gene uncertain. V was shortened by 1 base and J by 0 bases, with 9 bases between the two germline ends. The germline V gene has CDR1 SGHTA and CDR2 FQGNSA. The CDR3 contains 15 residues. CDR3 in DNA: TGTGCCAGCAGCTTAGAGCCCCAAAACCAAGAGACCCAGTACTTC. Protein product: CASSLEPQNQETQYF.

This clonotype has only one observation. The chain employs TRBV27 and TRBJ2-7; D is unclear. Germline-derived CDR1 and CDR2 are MNHEY and SMNVEV (reference sequence). The CDR3 is 14 residues long. V lost 4 bases, J lost 4 bases, and 14 bases lay in between. Here the CDR3 reads CASSSLVAEYEQYF. In DNA, the CDR3 is TGTGCCAGCAGTTCCCTAGTGGCAGAGTACGAGCAGTACTTC.